This record concerns one T cell receptor (beta chain) sequence. The antigen remains unidentified. Each replicate PCR on the sorted subsets used 200 to 250 ng DNA (around 30,000 T cell genomes). Using immunoSEQ multiplex PCR, the repertoire was profiled, and TCRdb retains in-frame clones only, with some absent. The sample includes 2 million or so clones, 95% of them seen just once. The sample comes from a study of shared clonotypes between healthy human individuals. Findings and caveats of the study: Shared clonotypes across all four donors exceeded non-shared ones in generation probability.

Partitioning of CD4+ cells yielded a CD45RA+ naive subset and a CD45RA-negative memory subset. V lost 7 bases to trimming and J lost 11 bases, with 15 bases between them. Germline CDR1 and CDR2: GTSNPN and SVGIG (reference sequence). This CDR3 has 12 residues. The specimen sequenced was naive CD4+ T cells sorted from blood. Indicated subset: CD45RA+ positively selected. The TCR was taken from a man younger than 30 in good health. The chain joins TRBV30 to TRBJ1-6; the D is unclear. DNA of the CDR3: TGTGCCTCAAAACGATGGGATACACCCCTCCACTTT. It translates to CASKRWDTPLHF.